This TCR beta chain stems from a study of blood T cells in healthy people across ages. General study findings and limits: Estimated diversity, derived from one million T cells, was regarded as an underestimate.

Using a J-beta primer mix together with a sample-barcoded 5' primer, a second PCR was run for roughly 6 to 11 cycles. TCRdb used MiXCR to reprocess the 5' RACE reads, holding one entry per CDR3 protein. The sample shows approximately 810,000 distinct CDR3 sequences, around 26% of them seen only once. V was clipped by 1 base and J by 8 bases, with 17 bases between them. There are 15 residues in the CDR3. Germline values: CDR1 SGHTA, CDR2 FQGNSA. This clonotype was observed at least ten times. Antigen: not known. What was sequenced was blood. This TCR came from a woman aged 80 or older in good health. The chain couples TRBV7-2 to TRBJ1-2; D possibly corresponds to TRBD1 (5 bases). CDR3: CASSLGRQAGGGYTF. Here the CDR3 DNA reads TGTGCCAGCAGCTTAGGACGGCAGGCCGGGGGAGGCTACACCTTC. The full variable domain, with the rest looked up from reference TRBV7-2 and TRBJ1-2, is GAGVSQSPSNKVTEKGKDVELRCDPISGHTALYWYRQSLGQGLEFLIYFQGNSAPDKSGLPSDRFSAERTGGSVSTLTIQRTQQEDSAVYLCASSLGRQAGGGYTFGSGTRLTVV.